This T cell receptor (beta chain) was documented in a study of cytomegalovirus exposure and HLA in healthy donors. In the PCR, 60 Vbeta and 13 Jbeta primers were used. Some clones are missing from TCRdb's copy, which holds only in-frame ones; the method was immunoSEQ multiplex PCR. This sample has about 140,000 clones, with 64% found just once. The CDR3 loop spans 14 amino acids. The germline V gene encodes CDR1 SGHRS and CDR2 YFSETQ. This clone was observed a handful of times. Relative to the germline gene, one junction end is altered; a read error may explain this. This chain connects TRBV5-1 to TRBJ1-1, with 7 bases lining up with TRBD1. The sequence came from a middle-aged woman in good health and CMV-seronegative. Sequencing was carried out using PBMCs. The CDR3 DNA reads TGCGCCAGCAGCTTTGACAGGGTGAAGACTGAAGCTTTCTTT. It is translated as CASSFDRVKTEAFF. The full variable domain, its missing parts supplied by reference TRBV5-1 and TRBJ1-1, is KAGVTQTPRYLIKTRGQQVTLSCSPISGHRSVSWYQQTPGQGLQFLFEYFSETQRNKGNFPGRFSGRQFSNSRSEMNVSTLELGDSALYLCASSFDRVKTEAFFGQGTRLTVV.